This T cell receptor (beta chain) was retrieved from a study of response to subunit inactivated influenza vaccine. Findings of the study overall: That few new T cells are recruited by each seasonal influenza vaccination was the authors' suggestion.

TCRdb itself ran the RT-PCR reads through MiXCR, one entry per CDR3 protein. Found here are 450,000 to 550,000 distinct CDR3 sequences, about 25% of them singletons; the top ten hold 1.9%. V gave up 7 bases and J gave up 4 bases, with 19 bases separating them. The CDR3 covers 15 residues. The germline gives CDR1 SGHTA, CDR2 FQGNSA. On this clonotype: Its antigen is still unknown.

Sequenced material: CD4+ T cells sorted from PBMCs, taken around 5 days after vaccination. V usage is TRBV7-2 and J usage is TRBJ1-2; D is unclear. The receptor's source is a man in his fifties or sixties who received an inactivated influenza vaccine. For the CDR3, the DNA is TGTGCCAGCACCCCTCGTGCAGGTGCGGGCTATGGCTACACCTTC. Translated: CASTPRAGAGYGYTF.